A selection of T cell receptor beta chains follows, all from one sample in a study of human T cells and chemical hapten exposure. TCRdb fed the RACE reads into MiXCR, producing one record per CDR3 protein. The table has approximately 81,000 distinct CDR3 sequences, 7% to 9% seen once. The sample consisted of whole blood. These receptors originate from a male donor in good health. Some clones in this sample may be carry-over from other donors' samples. CDR3s include the opening cysteine and the closing phenylalanine or tryptophan. A D gene is named only where the DNA matches it firmly. Rows give clone size only sometimes, using once, few, many, or a class for an expanded clone.

clone_size | j_call | d_call | v_call | cdr3_aa | cdr3_nt
- | TRBJ2-7 | - | TRBV2 | CASYQGWDEQYF | TGTGCCAGTTATCAGGGTTGGGACGAGCAGTACTTC
- | TRBJ2-1 | - | TRBV10-3 | CAISESGQSSYNEQFF | TGTGCCATCAGTGAGTCTGGGCAGAGCTCCTACAATGAGCAGTTCTTC
many | TRBJ1-5 | - | TRBV6-6 | CASSSGGESQPQHF | TGTGCCAGCAGTTCGGGAGGGGAGTCTCAGCCCCAGCATTTT
many | TRBJ1-1 | - | TRBV10-3 | CAISGNRVTEAFF | TGTGCCATCAGTGGTAACAGGGTTACTGAAGCTTTCTTT
- | TRBJ2-7 | TRBD1 | TRBV4-2 | CASSQVGQAYEQYF | TGTGCCAGCAGCCAAGTTGGACAGGCCTACGAGCAGTACTTC
- | TRBJ2-7 | TRBD1 | TRBV5-1 | CASSWSTGQGVYEQYF | TGCGCCAGCAGCTGGTCGACGGGACAGGGCGTCTACGAGCAGTACTTC
few | TRBJ1-4 | - | TRBV12-3/TRBV12-4 | CASSLYFRKLFF | TGTGCCAGCAGTCTCTATTTTAGGAAACTGTTTTTT
- | TRBJ1-5 | TRBD1 | TRBV20-1 | CSARTGAQPQHF | TGCAGTGCTCGGACAGGCGCTCAGCCCCAGCATTTT
- | TRBJ2-1 | TRBD1 | TRBV5-1 | CASSRDRGVDEQFF | TGCGCCAGCAGCAGGGACAGGGGTGTGGATGAGCAGTTCTTC
- | TRBJ1-1 | - | TRBV25-1 | CASSLSIGWNTEAFF | TGTGCCAGCAGCCTATCAATAGGGTGGAACACTGAAGCTTTCTTT
many | TRBJ2-1 | TRBD2 | TRBV5-1 | CASSLGVTSGRPSSYNEQFF | TGCGCCAGCAGCTTGGGGGTGACTAGCGGGAGGCCAAGCTCCTACAATGAGCAGTTCTTC
- | TRBJ2-3 | - | TRBV27 | CASSPTGGWGTDTQYF | TGTGCCAGCAGTCCTACGGGGGGCTGGGGCACAGATACGCAGTATTTT
- | TRBJ1-5 | - | TRBV6-1 | CASRAVRGQPQHF | TGTGCCAGCAGGGCTGTAAGAGGTCAGCCCCAGCATTTT
few | TRBJ2-2 | TRBD2 | TRBV7-6 | CATGRTSGGGNTGELFF | TGTGCCACAGGACGGACTAGCGGGGGGGGGAACACCGGGGAGCTGTTTTTT
few | TRBJ2-3 | - | TRBV10-1 | CASSEGLAPSTDTQYF | TGCGCCAGCAGTGAAGGTCTAGCGCCGAGCACAGATACGCAGTATTTT
few | TRBJ1-1 | - | TRBV2 | CASSAEMNTEAFF | TGTGCCAGCAGTGCAGAAATGAACACTGAAGCTTTCTTT
- | TRBJ2-2 | - | TRBV7-2 | CASSLVRGSNTGELFF | TGTGCCAGCAGCTTAGTTCGGGGCTCTAACACCGGGGAGCTGTTTTTT
few | TRBJ2-7 | - | TRBV7-6 | CASSSRGSYEQYF | TGTGCCAGCAGCTCTAGGGGTTCCTACGAGCAGTACTTC
few | TRBJ1-2 | - | TRBV29-1 | CSVGLLWGYTF | TGCAGCGTCGGATTGCTTTGGGGCTACACCTTC
- | TRBJ1-1 | TRBD1 | TRBV6-5 | CASRDRAEAFF | TGTGCCAGCAGGGACAGGGCTGAAGCTTTCTTT
- | TRBJ2-3 | - | TRBV6-5 | CASSYAAVTTDTQYF | TGTGCCAGCAGTTACGCGGCAGTCACCACAGATACGCAGTATTTT
few | TRBJ2-1 | - | TRBV6-2/TRBV6-3 | CASSPRQNNEQFF | TGTGCCAGCAGCCCTCGACAGAACAATGAGCAGTTCTTC
many | TRBJ2-1 | - | TRBV20-1 | CSAPRPPRDEQFF | TGCAGTGCTCCCCGACCCCCGAGGGATGAGCAGTTCTTC
few | TRBJ2-3 | TRBD2 | TRBV10-3 | CAVRTSGGSTDTQYF | TGTGCCGTCCGGACTAGCGGGGGAAGCACAGATACGCAGTATTTT
few | TRBJ2-5 | TRBD2 | TRBV14 | CASSQEAGVGKTQYF | TGTGCCAGCAGCCAAGAGGCGGGAGTGGGGAAGACCCAGTACTTC
- | TRBJ2-7 | TRBD1 | TRBV20-1 | CSARETGSHEQYF | TGCAGTGCTAGAGAGACAGGGAGTCACGAGCAGTACTTC